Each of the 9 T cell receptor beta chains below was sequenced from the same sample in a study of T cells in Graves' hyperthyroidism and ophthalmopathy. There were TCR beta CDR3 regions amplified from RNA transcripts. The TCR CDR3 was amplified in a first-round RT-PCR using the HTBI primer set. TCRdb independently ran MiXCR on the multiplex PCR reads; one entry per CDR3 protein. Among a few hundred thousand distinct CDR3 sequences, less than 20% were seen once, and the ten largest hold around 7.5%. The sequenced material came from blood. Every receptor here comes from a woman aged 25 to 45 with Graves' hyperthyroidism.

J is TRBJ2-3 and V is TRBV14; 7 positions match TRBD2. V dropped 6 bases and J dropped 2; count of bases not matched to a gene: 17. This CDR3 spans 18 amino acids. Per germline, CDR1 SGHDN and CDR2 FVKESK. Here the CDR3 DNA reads TGTGCCAGCAGTCAAAGCGGGGTCGGCGGGGCCAACACAGATACGCAGTATTTT. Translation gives CASSQSGVGGANTDTQYF.

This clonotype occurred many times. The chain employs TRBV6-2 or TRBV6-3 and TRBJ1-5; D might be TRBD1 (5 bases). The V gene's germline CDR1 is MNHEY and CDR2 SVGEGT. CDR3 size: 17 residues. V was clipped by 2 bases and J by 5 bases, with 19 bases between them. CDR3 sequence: CASSYPQGSPPDQPQHF. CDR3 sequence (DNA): TGTGCCAGCAGTTACCCCCAGGGATCCCCCCCTGATCAGCCCCAGCATTTT.

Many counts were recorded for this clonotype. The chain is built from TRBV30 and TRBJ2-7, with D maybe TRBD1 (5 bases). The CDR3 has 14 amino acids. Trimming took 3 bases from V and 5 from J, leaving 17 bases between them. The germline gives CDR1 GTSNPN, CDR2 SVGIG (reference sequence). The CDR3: CAWRISQVQHEQYF. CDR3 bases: TGTGCCTGGAGGATCTCACAGGTACAACACGAGCAGTACTTC.

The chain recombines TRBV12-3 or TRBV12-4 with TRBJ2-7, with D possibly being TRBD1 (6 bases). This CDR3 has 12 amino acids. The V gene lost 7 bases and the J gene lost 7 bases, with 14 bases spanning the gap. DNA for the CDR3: TGTGCCAGCAATACAGGGTCGCAGGAGCAGTACTTC. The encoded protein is CASNTGSQEQYF.

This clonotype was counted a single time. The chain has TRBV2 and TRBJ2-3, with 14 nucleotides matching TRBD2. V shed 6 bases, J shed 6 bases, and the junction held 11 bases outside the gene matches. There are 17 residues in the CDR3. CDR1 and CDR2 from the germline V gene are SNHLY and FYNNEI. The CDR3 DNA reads TGTGCCAGCAGCCTCGGGACTAGCGGGGGAATCCCGGATACGCAGTATTTT. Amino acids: CASSLGTSGGIPDTQYF.

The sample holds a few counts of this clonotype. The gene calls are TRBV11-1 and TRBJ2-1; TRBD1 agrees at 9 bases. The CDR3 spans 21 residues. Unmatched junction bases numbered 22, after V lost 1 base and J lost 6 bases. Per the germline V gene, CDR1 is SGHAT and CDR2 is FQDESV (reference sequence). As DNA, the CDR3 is TGTGCCAGCAGCTTAGTCCCGCCTACTAGCCCCGGGACAGGGTCCGCCAATGAGCAGTTCTTC. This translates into CASSLVPPTSPGTGSANEQFF.

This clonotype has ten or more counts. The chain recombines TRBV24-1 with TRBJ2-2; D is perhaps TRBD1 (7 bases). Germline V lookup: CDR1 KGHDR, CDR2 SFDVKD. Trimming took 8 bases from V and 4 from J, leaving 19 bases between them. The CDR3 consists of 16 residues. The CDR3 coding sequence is TGTGCCACCATTGAGGGCCCAGGGGGGAGCACCGGGGAGCTGTTTTTT. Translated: CATIEGPGGSTGELFF.

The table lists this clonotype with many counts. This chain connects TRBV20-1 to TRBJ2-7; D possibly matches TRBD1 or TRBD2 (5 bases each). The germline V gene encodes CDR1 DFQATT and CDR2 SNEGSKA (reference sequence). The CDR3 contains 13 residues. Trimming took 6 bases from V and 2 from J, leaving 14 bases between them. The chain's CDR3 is CSARDPGPYEQYF. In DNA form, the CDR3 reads TGCAGTGCACGGGACCCTGGGCCCTACGAGCAGTACTTC.

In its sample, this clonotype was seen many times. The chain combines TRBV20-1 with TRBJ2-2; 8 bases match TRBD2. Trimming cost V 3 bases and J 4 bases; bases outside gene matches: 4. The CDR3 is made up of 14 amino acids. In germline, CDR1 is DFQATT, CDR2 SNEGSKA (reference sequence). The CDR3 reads CSARGLGGTGELFF. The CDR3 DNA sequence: TGCAGTGCTAGGGGACTAGGAGGCACCGGGGAGCTGTTTTTT.